This is a list of T cell receptor beta chains from one sample in a study of blood T cell repertoires in COVID-19. The table came from immunoSEQ multiplex PCR; TCRdb's copy has only in-frame clones and leaves some out. Of around 100,000 clones listed, just over 90% are singletons. The material sequenced was peripheral blood. These receptors originate from a man aged 60 to 69 with acute or convalescent COVID-19. The CDR3 runs from the conserved cysteine through the conserved F or W. Each record gives: CDR3 protein, CDR3 DNA, clone size, V gene, J gene, D gene. A D gene is named only where the DNA matches it firmly. Some rows mark clone size as missing; the rest say once, few, many or name a class of expanded clone.

CDR3: CASSPATGVNQPQHF
DNA: TGTGCCAGCAGTCCAGCGACAGGGGTTAATCAGCCCCAGCATTTT
size: -
V: TRBV27
J: TRBJ1-5
D: TRBD1

CDR3: CASSPYVSGNTIYF
DNA: TGTGCCAGCAGTCCGTACGTCAGTGGAAACACCATATATTTT
size: -
V: TRBV27
J: TRBJ1-3
D: -

CDR3: CASSQDGRGKAFF
DNA: TGTGCCAGCAGCCAAGATGGTCGGGGTAAAGCTTTCTTT
size: -
V: TRBV4-2
J: TRBJ1-1
D: -

CDR3: CASSLEAVGPQHF
DNA: TGTGCCAGCAGCTTAGAGGCGGTAGGGCCCCAGCATTTT
size: few
V: TRBV7-9
J: TRBJ1-5
D: -

CDR3: CASSYSGGLVEPQHF
DNA: TGTGCCAGCAGTTACTCGGGGGGGCTCGTAGAGCCCCAGCATTTT
size: few
V: TRBV6-2/TRBV6-3
J: TRBJ1-5
D: -

CDR3: CASSFAAATYDGYTF
DNA: TGTGCCAGCAGTTTTGCGGCAGCTACCTATGACGGCTACACCTTC
size: -
V: TRBV28
J: TRBJ1-2
D: -

CDR3: CASHIQGIYEQYF
DNA: TGTGCCAGCCACATACAGGGGATCTACGAGCAGTACTTC
size: few
V: TRBV2
J: TRBJ2-7
D: TRBD1

CDR3: CAANRQGRETQYF
DNA: TGTGCCGCCAATAGACAGGGTCGGGAGACCCAGTACTTC
size: -
V: TRBV2
J: TRBJ2-5
D: TRBD1

CDR3: CASSWTGGAFDNQPQHF
DNA: TGTGCCAGCAGCTGGACAGGGGGCGCTTTTGACAATCAGCCCCAGCATTTT
size: -
V: TRBV5-6
J: TRBJ1-5
D: TRBD1

CDR3: CSARDWDFAFF
DNA: TGCAGTGCTAGAGATTGGGACTTCGCTTTCTTT
size: -
V: TRBV20-1
J: TRBJ1-1
D: -

CDR3: CASSFRGRRDSPLHF
DNA: TGTGCCAGCAGCTTTCGGGGAAGGCGAGATTCACCCCTCCACTTT
size: -
V: TRBV3-1/TRBV3-2
J: TRBJ1-6
D: -

CDR3: CASSRRDFYNEQFF
DNA: TGTGCCAGCAGCCGCCGGGACTTTTACAATGAGCAGTTCTTC
size: -
V: TRBV5-4
J: TRBJ2-1
D: -

CDR3: CASSSGTSGRFDNEQFF
DNA: TGCGCCAGCAGCTCCGGGACTAGCGGGAGGTTCGACAATGAGCAGTTCTTC
size: -
V: TRBV5-1
J: TRBJ2-1
D: TRBD2

CDR3: CARIEVGALYGYTF
DNA: TGTGCCAGAATCGAGGTTGGGGCCCTCTATGGCTACACCTTC
size: -
V: TRBV7-3
J: TRBJ1-2
D: -

CDR3: CASSQPRMGGLSGYTF
DNA: TGTGCCAGCAGCCAACCCCGTATGGGGGGATTGAGTGGCTACACCTTC
size: -
V: TRBV3-1/TRBV3-2
J: TRBJ1-2
D: -

CDR3: CASSTGGSGNTIYF
DNA: TGCGCCAGCAGCACGGGGGGGTCTGGAAACACCATATATTTT
size: -
V: TRBV5-1
J: TRBJ1-3
D: -

CDR3: CATSRAGGGYTF
DNA: TGTGCCACCAGCAGAGCGGGCGGGGGCTACACCTTC
size: few
V: TRBV15
J: TRBJ1-2
D: -

CDR3: CASSLPGQATYEQYF
DNA: TGTGCCAGTAGTCTACCGGGACAGGCAACCTACGAGCAGTACTTC
size: once
V: TRBV19
J: TRBJ2-7
D: TRBD1

CDR3: CASSPKKGAGEQYF
DNA: TGTGCCAGCTCACCAAAAAAGGGGGCGGGCGAGCAGTACTTC
size: -
V: TRBV18
J: TRBJ2-7
D: TRBD1

CDR3: CASSSGASSSYNSPLHF
DNA: TGCGCCAGCAGCTCGGGTGCCAGCTCCTCCTATAATTCACCCCTCCACTTT
size: -
V: TRBV5-1
J: TRBJ1-6
D: -

CDR3: CASSGGTSGRAGLYNEQFF
DNA: TGCGCCAGCAGTGGGGGGACTAGCGGGAGGGCCGGTCTATACAATGAGCAGTTCTTC
size: -
V: TRBV10-1
J: TRBJ2-1
D: TRBD2

CDR3: CASSESHRNTEAFF
DNA: TGCGCCAGCAGTGAGTCCCACAGGAACACTGAAGCTTTCTTT
size: -
V: TRBV10-2
J: TRBJ1-1
D: -

CDR3: CASSQEGQGAPGYTF
DNA: TGCGCCAGCAGCCAGGAGGGACAGGGGGCGCCGGGCTACACCTTC
size: once
V: TRBV4-1
J: TRBJ1-2
D: TRBD1

CDR3: CASSSGGLSYNEQFF
DNA: TGTGCCAGCAGTTCAGGGGGCTTGTCCTACAATGAGCAGTTCTTC
size: -
V: TRBV2
J: TRBJ2-1
D: TRBD1

CDR3: CASSSQTGGSTEAFF
DNA: TGTGCCAGTAGTTCTCAGACAGGGGGCTCCACTGAAGCTTTCTTT
size: -
V: TRBV19
J: TRBJ1-1
D: TRBD1

CDR3: CASNTGKVNSPLHF
DNA: TGCGCCAGCAACACAGGGAAGGTCAATTCACCCCTCCACTTT
size: -
V: TRBV5-1
J: TRBJ1-6
D: -

CDR3: CASSAGGEVNTEAFF
DNA: TGTGCCAGCAGCGCGGGGGGGGAGGTGAACACTGAAGCTTTCTTT
size: -
V: TRBV9
J: TRBJ1-1
D: -

CDR3: CASSLGGGSRTDTQYF
DNA: TGTGCCAGCAGCTTAGGAGGCGGGAGTAGGACAGATACGCAGTATTTT
size: -
V: TRBV11-3
J: TRBJ2-3
D: TRBD2

CDR3: CASSLGRFTGELFF
DNA: TGCGCCAGCAGCTTGGGGCGGTTCACCGGGGAGCTGTTTTTT
size: -
V: TRBV5-1
J: TRBJ2-2
D: -

CDR3: CASRLARQSTDTQYF
DNA: TGCGCCAGCCGGCTAGCGCGACAAAGCACAGATACGCAGTATTTT
size: once
V: TRBV5-1
J: TRBJ2-3
D: -

CDR3: CASSLGPGLASDTQYF
DNA: TGCGCCAGCAGCTTGGGACCGGGACTAGCATCCGATACGCAGTATTTT
size: -
V: TRBV5-1
J: TRBJ2-3
D: TRBD2

CDR3: CASSETSGGETQYF
DNA: TGCGCCAGCAGTGAGACTAGCGGCGGTGAGACCCAGTACTTC
size: -
V: TRBV10-2
J: TRBJ2-5
D: TRBD2

CDR3: CASTKGHRGLDSPLHF
DNA: TGTGCCAGCACCAAGGGGCACAGGGGGCTTGATTCACCCCTCCACTTT
size: once
V: TRBV6-6
J: TRBJ1-6
D: TRBD1

CDR3: CASSPNRGDTGELFF
DNA: TGTGCCAGCTCACCAAACAGGGGCGACACCGGGGAGCTGTTTTTT
size: -
V: TRBV18
J: TRBJ2-2
D: TRBD1

CDR3: CASSVDRGANYNEQFF
DNA: TGTGCCAGCAGCGTGGACAGGGGGGCGAACTACAATGAGCAGTTCTTC
size: -
V: TRBV9
J: TRBJ2-1
D: TRBD1

CDR3: CASSFQLPYEQYF
DNA: TGTGCCAGCAGTTTCCAGTTACCCTACGAGCAGTACTTC
size: -
V: TRBV12-3/TRBV12-4
J: TRBJ2-7
D: -

CDR3: CAIRGRLSYEQYF
DNA: TGTGCCATCAGGGGCCGCTTATCCTACGAGCAGTACTTC
size: -
V: TRBV10-3
J: TRBJ2-7
D: -

CDR3: CASSLGQTNSPLHF
DNA: TGTGCCAGCAGCCTTGGACAGACAAATTCACCCCTCCACTTT
size: -
V: TRBV7-9
J: TRBJ1-6
D: -

CDR3: CASSGGTAPYEQYF
DNA: TGTGCCAGCAGCGGGGGGACGGCTCCTTACGAGCAGTACTTC
size: -
V: TRBV2
J: TRBJ2-7
D: TRBD2

CDR3: CASSGFSTGGSETQYF
DNA: TGCGCCAGCAGCGGGTTTTCGACAGGGGGCTCGGAGACCCAGTACTTC
size: -
V: TRBV5-1
J: TRBJ2-5
D: TRBD1